This T cell receptor beta chain emerged from a study of CD8+ T cells in alopecia areata. This clone appeared a few times. What it recognizes is unknown. Overall study results and limits: Mice showed TCR sharing more clearly than patients did, possibly owing to HLA. The study found higher clonality in lesional than normal scalp, especially in alopecia totalis/universalis. When scalp samples are sequenced, resident alphabeta T cells of normal skin are also captured.

The J segment lost 1 base and the V segment lost 1 base, leaving 4 bases of the junction unmatched. CDR3 length equals 16 residues. The germline gives CDR1 GTSNPN, CDR2 SVGIG (reference sequence). Extraction and reverse transcription of RNA yielded cDNA as the sequencing template. The method was immunoSEQ multiplex PCR; TCRdb's version includes in-frame clones alone and lacks a portion of them. The data show about 110,000 clones, roughly 64% seen once. Source material: CD8+ T cells sorted from blood. The chain recombines TRBV30 with TRBJ2-3, with 11 positions matching TRBD2. The receptor was derived from a human donor in good health. The CDR3 sequence: CAWSDGTSGRTDTQYF. DNA for the CDR3: TGTGCCTGGAGTGATGGGACTAGCGGACGCACAGATACGCAGTATTTT.